A selection of T cell receptor beta chains follows, all from one sample in a study of molecular identifiers for immune sequencing clone quantification. TCRdb reanalysed the PCR reads using MiXCR and keeps one entry per CDR3 protein. The sample includes tens of thousands of distinct CDR3 sequences, under 20% seen only once; the top ten take 1.3% to 1.5%. Sequencing was performed on naive CD8+ T cells from blood, with Jurkat cell RNA spiked in. The receptors stem from a human donor in good health. Some libraries in this study had Jurkat cell RNA spiked in. CDR3s include the opening cysteine and the closing phenylalanine or tryptophan. A D gene is named only where the DNA matches it firmly. The size of a clone is reported for some rows only, either as once, few or many, or as a class for expanded clones.

V gene	clone size	J gene	D gene	CDR3 DNA	CDR3 protein
TRBV6-6	many	TRBJ2-5	.	TGTGCCAGCAGCTCGCGCCCGGCTCGACAAGAGACCCAGTACTTC	CASSSRPARQETQYF
TRBV5-4	many	TRBJ2-3	.	TGTGCCAGCAGCTTGGGTGCCGGGAGTCGCTCAGATACGCAGTATTTT	CASSLGAGSRSDTQYF
TRBV6-5	many	TRBJ2-5	TRBD2	TGTGCCAGCAGTTACGAGCGGGAGCGTATGGAGACCCAGTACTTC	CASSYERERMETQYF
TRBV12-3/TRBV12-4	.	TRBJ1-2	TRBD1	TGTGCCAGCAGTCCCGAATCAGGGGGCGCGCATGGCTACACCTTC	CASSPESGGAHGYTF
TRBV4-1	many	TRBJ2-1	.	TGCGCCAGCAGCCAACCAGGGTTACGGATCGACAATGAGCAGTTCTTC	CASSQPGLRIDNEQFF
TRBV4-1	many	TRBJ2-1	TRBD2	TGCGCCAGCAGCCAAGTTAGCGGGAGTTACAATGAGCAGTTCTTC	CASSQVSGSYNEQFF
TRBV6-2/TRBV6-3	many	TRBJ2-2	.	TGTGCCAGCAGTTACTCCCACGCCAGGAACACCGGGGAGCTGTTTTTT	CASSYSHARNTGELFF
TRBV4-1	many	TRBJ2-3	TRBD2	TGCGCCAGCAGTCCCCCCGGGGGAGCGGGAGGGACAGATACGCAGTATTTT	CASSPPGGAGGTDTQYF
TRBV6-2/TRBV6-3	many	TRBJ2-4	.	TGTGCCAGCAGTTACTCCGCTAATCCGACAGCCAAAAACATTCAGTACTTC	CASSYSANPTAKNIQYF
TRBV9	many	TRBJ2-3	TRBD2	TGTGCCAGCAGCCATAGCGGGGACACAGATACGCAGTATTTT	CASSHSGDTDTQYF
TRBV11-2	.	TRBJ2-1	.	TGTGCCAGCAGCTCACGCGGGCAATTGGACAATGAGCAGTTCTTC	CASSSRGQLDNEQFF
TRBV27	many	TRBJ2-3	.	TGTGCCAGCAGTTTGTCCGGGCTAAGGGAGATAGGAACAGATACGCAGTATTTT	CASSLSGLREIGTDTQYF
TRBV12-3/TRBV12-4	many	TRBJ2-3	TRBD2	TGTGCCAGCAGTTTCTCGGGGGGGATAACTAGCACAGATACGCAGTATTTT	CASSFSGGITSTDTQYF
TRBV11-2	many	TRBJ1-1	.	TGTGCCAGCAGCTTAGGTTCCGAAGCTTTCTTT	CASSLGSEAFF
TRBV7-8	many	TRBJ2-1	.	TGTGCCAGCAGCTCTTTTTCCTACAATGAGCAGTTCTTC	CASSSFSYNEQFF
TRBV5-1	.	TRBJ2-7	TRBD2	TGCGCCAGCAGCCCAGAGTTAGCGGGAGGAGTCGAGCAGTACTTC	CASSPELAGGVEQYF
TRBV7-9	many	TRBJ2-7	.	TGTGCCAGCAGCCTTATCCCAGGGGCCTACGAGCAGTACTTC	CASSLIPGAYEQYF
TRBV27	many	TRBJ1-1	.	TGTGCCAGTATATCGGAATCGGCTAACACTGAAGCTTTCTTT	CASISESANTEAFF
TRBV27	few	TRBJ2-5	TRBD2	TGTGCCAGCAGTATAGGAGCGGGAGTCCTCCAAGAGACCCAGTACTTC	CASSIGAGVLQETQYF
TRBV6-1	many	TRBJ2-1	TRBD2	TGTGCCAGCAGCCAAACTAGCGGGAGTGGGGATGAGCAGTTCTTC	CASSQTSGSGDEQFF
TRBV20-1	.	TRBJ2-3	TRBD2	TGCAGTGCTAGAGATCACACCCGACTAGCGGGAGGGCCTCGGGCAGATACGCAGTATTTT	CSARDHTRLAGGPRADTQYF
TRBV30	many	TRBJ2-1	.	TGTGCCTGGAGTATCGGCGCGCGACATGAGCAGTTCTTC	CAWSIGARHEQFF
TRBV19	many	TRBJ2-3	TRBD1	TGTGCCAGTAGTCCAGGGACAGGGCTAAAGGCAGATACGCAGTATTTT	CASSPGTGLKADTQYF
TRBV7-9	.	TRBJ1-4	TRBD1	TGTGCCAGCAGCCCGGACAGGGGGCGTGGAAAACTGTTTTTT	CASSPDRGRGKLFF